Listed below are T cell receptor beta chains from one sample, sequenced in a study of shared clonotypes between healthy human individuals. Measured with immunoSEQ multiplex PCR; TCRdb has only the in-frame clones, and not every one. The data show over a million clones, about 80% seen once. Sequenced input: memory CD4+ T cells sorted from blood. The receptors were gathered from a man younger than 35 in good health. The CDR3 runs from the conserved cysteine through the conserved F or W. A D gene is named only where the DNA matches it firmly. Rows may omit the clone size; those that give it use once, few, many or a size class.

TRBD1,TRBJ1-3,TRBV30,once,CAWSPTGGNTIYF,TGTGCCTGGAGTCCGACAGGGGGAAACACCATATATTTT
.,TRBJ1-6,TRBV2,.,CASSDEGRVNSPLHF,TGTGCCAGCAGTGATGAAGGAAGAGTCAATTCACCCCTCCACTTT
TRBD2,TRBJ2-5,TRBV4-1,.,CASSQDFPRGGPVYF,TGCGCCAGCAGCCAAGACTTCCCCCGGGGGGGGCCCGTGTACTTC
.,TRBJ1-6,TRBV5-1,many,CASSLSGADNSPLHF,TGCGCCAGCAGCTTGTCAGGGGCGGATAATTCACCCCTCCACTTT
.,TRBJ1-5,TRBV19,.,CASSFPVSPLYSNQPQHF,TGTGCCAGTAGTTTCCCAGTTTCGCCTTTATATAGCAATCAGCCCCAGCATTTT
.,TRBJ1-1,TRBV5-5,.,CASSWTQGSRAFF,TGTGCCAGCAGCTGGACGCAGGGGTCACGAGCTTTCTTT
TRBD2,TRBJ2-3,TRBV30,.,CAWSSGLAGGPDTQYF,TGTGCCTGGAGTTCCGGACTAGCGGGAGGGCCCGATACGCAGTATTTT
TRBD1,TRBJ2-1,TRBV7-2,once,CASSSTRGNEQFF,TGTGCCAGCAGCTCTACCAGGGGGAATGAGCAGTTCTTC
TRBD1,TRBJ1-2,TRBV28,once,CASSPTGQETNYGYTF,TGTGCCAGCAGCCCCACTGGACAGGAGACTAACTATGGCTACACCTTC
.,TRBJ2-5,TRBV5-4,few,CASSAQAEETQYF,TGTGCCAGCAGTGCCCAGGCGGAAGAGACCCAGTACTTC
.,TRBJ1-1,TRBV7-9,.,CASSLGGYNTEAFF,TGTGCCAGCAGCTTAGGGGGGTATAACACTGAAGCTTTCTTT
.,TRBJ2-2,TRBV11-2,.,CASSLDRTGELFF,TGTGCCAGCAGCTTAGACAGGACCGGGGAGCTGTTTTTT
.,TRBJ1-1,TRBV5-1,.,CASSMNTEAFF,TGCGCCAGCAGCATGAACACTGAAGCTTTCTTT
.,TRBJ2-3,TRBV5-1,.,CASSLARGDTQYF,TGCGCCAGCAGCTTGGCCCGGGGCGATACGCAGTATTTT
.,TRBJ1-5,TRBV7-9,.,CASSLGASNQPQHF,TGTGCCAGCAGCTTAGGAGCTAGCAATCAGCCCCAGCATTTT
.,TRBJ1-1,TRBV5-1,.,CASSWWEGTEAFF,TGCGCCAGCAGCTGGTGGGAAGGTACTGAAGCTTTCTTT
.,TRBJ1-5,TRBV6-5,.,CASSYDQPQHF,TGTGCCAGCAGTTATGATCAGCCCCAGCATTTT
.,TRBJ2-7,TRBV28,.,CATVDRPYEQYF,TGTGCCACCGTCGACCGGCCCTACGAGCAGTACTTC
.,TRBJ1-5,TRBV19,.,CASSIGTISHQPQHF,TGTGCCAGTAGTATCGGAACCATTTCACATCAGCCCCAGCATTTT
TRBD2,TRBJ2-1,TRBV5-4,.,CASSLGEREGYNEQFF,TGTGCCAGCAGCTTGGGTGAGCGGGAGGGCTACAATGAGCAGTTCTTC
.,TRBJ2-7,TRBV19,.,CASRYGAAPSYEQYF,TGTGCCAGTAGATATGGCGCCGCCCCATCCTACGAGCAGTACTTC
.,TRBJ1-2,TRBV5-1,few,CASSSGGHYGYTF,TGCGCCAGCAGCTCGGGCGGGCACTATGGCTACACCTTC
.,TRBJ2-6,TRBV10-1,.,CASSETRSGANVLTF,TGCGCCAGCAGTGAGACACGGTCTGGGGCCAACGTCCTGACTTTC
.,TRBJ2-7,TRBV11-2,.,CASSLDRAGYEQYF,TGTGCCAGCAGCTTAGATCGCGCAGGCTACGAGCAGTACTTC
TRBD2,TRBJ2-2,TRBV5-4,.,CASSLGLAGANTGELFF,TGTGCCAGCAGCTTGGGGCTAGCGGGAGCGAACACCGGGGAGCTGTTTTTT
TRBD2,TRBJ2-3,TRBV18,.,CASSPTSVTDTQYF,TGTGCCAGCTCACCCACTAGCGTAACAGATACGCAGTATTTT
TRBD2,TRBJ2-5,TRBV11-2,.,CASSISGRVVQETQYF,TGTGCCAGCAGCATTAGCGGGAGGGTAGTGCAAGAGACCCAGTACTTC
.,TRBJ1-1,TRBV18,.,CASSPSRGTEAFF,TGTGCCAGCTCACCATCCAGGGGCACTGAAGCTTTCTTT
.,TRBJ2-1,TRBV10-3,.,CAISSVLAPYNEQFF,TGTGCCATCAGCTCCGTCCTAGCGCCCTACAATGAGCAGTTCTTC
.,TRBJ1-1,TRBV12-5,few,CASGQTFF,TGTGCTAGTGGTCAGACTTTCTTT
.,TRBJ1-5,TRBV5-5,.,CASSLRRDQPQHF,TGTGCCAGCAGCTTGAGGAGAGATCAGCCCCAGCATTTT